Presented here are 11 T cell receptor beta chains from one specimen sequenced in a study of CD8 T cells in Susac syndrome. Random hexamers were used to reverse transcribe the RNA input (about 0.5 to 1 ug). TCRdb analysed the immunoSEQ multiplex PCR reads with MiXCR anew, one entry per CDR3 protein. The sample lists roughly 150,000 distinct CDR3 sequences, approximately 92% seen once, with 0.12% to 0.15% in the top ten. Specimen: CD4+ T cells from PBMCs. These receptor sequences come from a human donor in good health.

The rearrangement links TRBV20-1 to TRBJ2-3; D possibly matches TRBD1 or TRBD2 (5 bases each). The germline gives CDR1 DFQATT, CDR2 SNEGSKA (reference sequence). Between the trimmed V and J ends, which lost 3 bases and 9 bases, there was a span of 16 bases. The CDR3 spans 13 residues. Here the CDR3 DNA reads TGCAGTGCTAGCCCATCCGGGACCACCACGCAGTATTTT. Amino acids: CSASPSGTTTQYF.

The rearrangement links TRBV29-1 to TRBJ2-3; 9 bases are shared with TRBD1. The CDR3 sequence is 13 residues long. The germline gives CDR1 SQVTM, CDR2 ANQGSEA. The V segment lost 6 bases and the J segment 5 bases; nucleotides outside the gene matches: 6. CDR3 DNA sequence: TGCAGCGTCATACAGGGGGCACAAGATACGCAGTATTTT. Amino acids: CSVIQGAQDTQYF.

The chain has TRBV19 and TRBJ1-2; no clear D. Trimming removed 5 bases from V and 5 bases from J, with 9 bases in between. Per germline, CDR1 LNHDA and CDR2 SQIVND (reference sequence). The CDR3 is 12 amino acids. The CDR3 is CASSSEVYGYTF. DNA of the CDR3: TGTGCCAGTAGTTCAGAGGTTTATGGCTACACCTTC.

The J gene is TRBJ1-4, the V gene TRBV5-1; TRBD1 is a possible D gene (5 bases). The germline V gene encodes CDR1 SGHRS and CDR2 YFSETQ. With 6 bases removed from V and 0 bases from J, the gap between germline ends came to 9 bases. The CDR3 is 14 amino acids. The CDR3 region is CASTDSSTNEKLFF. CDR3 DNA: TGCGCCAGCACCGACAGTTCAACTAATGAAAAACTGTTTTTT.

The chain links TRBV25-1 to TRBJ2-7, with D perhaps matching TRBD1 (6 bases). The CDR3 extends over 13 amino acids. Trimming shortened V by 5 bases and J by 5 bases, and 13 bases separated the two germline ends. The V gene's germline CDR1 is MGHDK and CDR2 SYGVNS. CDR3 protein: CASSNTGIHEQYF. In DNA form, the CDR3 reads TGTGCCAGCAGTAACACAGGGATCCACGAGCAGTACTTC.

The chain is built from TRBV29-1 and TRBJ2-2; 12 bases match TRBD2. Germline V gene data show CDR1 as SQVTM and CDR2 as ANQGSEA. Unmatched junction bases numbered 11, after V lost 5 bases and J lost 4 bases. This CDR3 comprises 17 residues. CDR3 sequence reads: CSVHLAGGPRGTGELFF. CDR3 in DNA: TGCAGCGTTCATCTAGCGGGGGGGCCCCGTGGCACCGGGGAGCTGTTTTTT.

This clonotype has a handful of counts. The chain has TRBV29-1 and TRBJ1-1; D not certain. The CDR3 loop spans 14 amino acids. V was clipped by 0 bases and J by 0 bases, with 8 bases between them. Germline-derived CDR1 and CDR2 are SQVTM and ANQGSEA. CDR3 DNA: TGCAGCGTTGAAGAGCAGCTCATGAACACTGAAGCTTTCTTT. Amino acids: CSVEEQLMNTEAFF.

This chain links TRBV29-1 with TRBJ1-5; D gene uncertain. CDR3 size: 12 residues. Germline V gene sequence: CDR1 SQVTM, CDR2 ANQGSEA. Trimming removed 4 bases at V and 5 bases at J, with 9 bases between. The CDR3 region has the DNA TGCAGCGTTGGGGAGGGTCATCAGCCCCAGCATTTT. Its protein product is CSVGEGHQPQHF.

The V call is TRBV6-4, the J call TRBJ1-1; no clear D. V was trimmed by 7 bases and J by 1 base, leaving 25 bases between them. The CDR3 has 18 amino acids. Germline CDR1 MRHNA, CDR2 SNTAGT. The CDR3, as DNA: TGTGCCAGCAAAAGACATTTCCCTGGCCAAATTTGGAACACTGAAGCTTTCTTT. Its protein product is CASKRHFPGQIWNTEAFF.

The chain links TRBV29-1 to TRBJ1-4, with D possibly TRBD1 on 6 matching bases. CDR3 size: 13 residues. Germline V lookup: CDR1 SQVTM, CDR2 ANQGSEA. V gave up 6 bases and J gave up 8 bases, with 16 bases separating them. The CDR3 protein is CSVTGDMGEKLFF. The DNA for the CDR3 is TGCAGCGTGACAGGCGACATGGGGGAAAAACTGTTTTTT.

J is TRBJ1-5 and V is TRBV29-1; TRBD1 is a possible D gene (6 bases). CDR3 length: 12 residues. Germline-derived CDR1 and CDR2 are SQVTM and ANQGSEA. The V end was cut by 5 bases, the J end by 3 bases, with 8 bases between. This CDR3 is CSVRDTNQPQHF. Written as DNA, the CDR3 is TGCAGCGTTCGGGACACCAATCAGCCCCAGCATTTT.